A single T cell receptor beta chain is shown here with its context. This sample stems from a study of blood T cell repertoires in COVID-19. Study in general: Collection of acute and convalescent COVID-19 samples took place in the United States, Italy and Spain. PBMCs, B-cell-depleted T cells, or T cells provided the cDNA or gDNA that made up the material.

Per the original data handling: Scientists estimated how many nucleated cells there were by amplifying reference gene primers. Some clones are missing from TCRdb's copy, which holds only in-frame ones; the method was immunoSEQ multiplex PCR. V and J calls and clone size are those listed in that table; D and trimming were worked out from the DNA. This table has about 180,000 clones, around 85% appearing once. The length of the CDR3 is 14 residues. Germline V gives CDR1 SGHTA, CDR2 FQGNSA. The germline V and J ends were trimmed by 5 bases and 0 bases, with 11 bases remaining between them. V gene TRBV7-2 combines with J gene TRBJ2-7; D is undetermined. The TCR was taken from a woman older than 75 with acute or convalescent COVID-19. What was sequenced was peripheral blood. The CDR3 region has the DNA TGTGCCAGCAGCATCGACTCGATCTCCTACGAGCAGTACTTC. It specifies CASSIDSISYEQYF.